This passage covers 22 T cell receptor beta chains from one sample sequenced in a study of TIL therapy for anti-PD-1-resistant metastatic lung cancer. Sequencing used immunoSEQ v3. Profiling relied on immunoSEQ multiplex PCR, and the TCRdb table lists in-frame clones only, not all of them. Among about 26,000 clones listed, roughly 63% were seen once. Time point denoted: pre-treatment sample, taken before nivolumab and TIL therapy. The tumor samples were excised metastases, mostly pleural nodules or supraclavicular lymph nodes. The sample was tumor tissue, taken at baseline. The source of these receptors is a woman between 30 and 80 years old with non-small cell lung cancer.

This clone was seen once. The rearrangement uses TRBV10-3 and TRBJ2-3; D may be TRBD1 (5 bases). CDR3 length: 15 amino acids. Per germline, CDR1 ENHRY and CDR2 SYGVKD. V lost 4 bases and J lost 3, with 14 bases in between. The chain's CDR3 is CAISGLGQGTDTQYF. Written as DNA, the CDR3 is TGTGCCATCAGTGGGTTGGGGCAGGGAACAGATACGCAGTATTTT.

By share of the sample, this clone is medium-sized (0.01 to 0.1%). CDR3 bases: TGCAGCGTTGATGGACTAGCGACATACAATGAGCAGTTCTTC. It yields the protein CSVDGLATYNEQFF. The chain uses TRBV29-1 and TRBJ2-1; 9 bases line up with TRBD2. The CDR3 extends over 14 amino acids. CDR1 SQVTM and CDR2 ANQGSEA come from the germline V gene. Germline trimming cut 3 bases from V and 4 bases from J; bases unmatched to any gene: 4.

The chain carries TRBV6-4 and TRBJ2-4, with D maybe TRBD1 (6 bases). From germline, CDR1 is MRHNA and CDR2 SNTAGT. This CDR3 is built from 14 residues. The ends were cut back, 1 base at V and 8 bases at J, with 12 bases in the middle. This CDR3 reads CASSDCRGFDIQYF. For the CDR3, the DNA is TGTGCCAGCAGTGACTGCAGGGGATTCGACATTCAGTACTTC.

V and J are TRBV6-9 and TRBJ2-5; D gene ambiguous. Trimming left V 3 bases short and J 0 bases short, with 5 bases between. CDR1 and CDR2 from the germline V gene are MNHGY and SVAAGI. The CDR3 consists of 13 residues. The CDR3 DNA follows: TGTGCCAGCAGTTACGACTACCAAGAGACCCAGTACTTC. It codes for CASSYDYQETQYF.

This clone turned up a few times. V gene TRBV6-5 combines with J gene TRBJ2-7; D is perhaps TRBD1 (6 bases). The CDR3 spans 13 residues. V lost 5 bases and J lost 0, with 8 bases in between. Germline V lookup: CDR1 MNHEY, CDR2 SVGAGI. CDR3 in DNA: TGTGCCAGCAGTCGGACAGTCTCCTACGAGCAGTACTTC. Amino acids: CASSRTVSYEQYF.

The chain is built from TRBV27 and TRBJ1-1; D uncertain. The CDR3 is 16 amino acids. Germline values: CDR1 MNHEY, CDR2 SMNVEV (reference sequence). V was clipped by 0 bases and J by 0 bases, with 11 bases between them. In DNA form, the CDR3 reads TGTGCCAGCAGTTTATCCCGTGGGCTACTGAACACTGAAGCTTTCTTT. Translating it yields CASSLSRGLLNTEAFF.

The chain uses TRBV30 and TRBJ2-1; perhaps TRBD2 as D (6 bases). Germline V gene sequence: CDR1 GTSNPN, CDR2 SVGIG (reference sequence). This CDR3 is built from 14 residues. Trimming removed 2 bases from V and 0 bases from J, with 8 bases in between. Here the CDR3 DNA reads TGTGCCTGGAGTTTCGGGAGCTCCTACAATGAGCAGTTCTTC. Its protein is CAWSFGSSYNEQFF.

This clone turned up a few times. V and J are TRBV6-4 and TRBJ1-2; a weak D match, TRBD1 (6 bases). Germline V CDR1 and CDR2: MRHNA, SNTAGT. The CDR3 spans 16 residues. The V gene lost 0 bases and the J gene lost 4 bases, with 15 bases spanning the gap. CDR3 coding DNA: TGTGCCAGCAGTGACTCCGGGACACCTCCATTCTATGGCTACACCTTC. Translation: CASSDSGTPPFYGYTF.

This clone was detected a few times. The chain joins TRBV10-3 to TRBJ2-1; D gene ambiguous. Germline CDR1 ENHRY, CDR2 SYGVKD. V lost 8 bases and J lost 4, with 12 bases in between. CDR3 length: 13 amino acids. CDR3 in amino acids: CAIQSPSYNEQFF. CDR3 nucleotides: TGTGCCATCCAGTCCCCATCTTACAATGAGCAGTTCTTC.

This chain links TRBV4-1 with TRBJ2-7, with 8 nucleotides matching TRBD2. Germline values: CDR1 MGHRA, CDR2 YSYEKL. V trimming: 0 bases; J trimming: 3 bases; junction bases outside the gene matches: 4. The CDR3 covers 15 residues. The CDR3 sequence is CASSQEGTRFYEQYF. For the CDR3, the DNA is TGCGCCAGCAGCCAAGAGGGGACTAGATTCTACGAGCAGTACTTC.

This clone occurred once. The J gene is TRBJ1-5, the V gene TRBV2; tentative D call: TRBD1 (6 bases). The germline V gene has CDR1 SNHLY and CDR2 FYNNEI. This CDR3 has 13 amino acids. Trimming cost V 7 bases and J 5 bases, with 12 bases left between them. The CDR3 here is CASTTGFDQPQHF. The CDR3 nucleotides read TGTGCCAGCACCACAGGGTTCGATCAGCCCCAGCATTTT.

The chain couples TRBV5-6 to TRBJ1-5; 8 bases agree with TRBD1. The V segment lost 0 bases and the J segment 0 bases; nucleotides outside the gene matches: 5. This CDR3 comprises 17 residues. Germline V gene lookup returns CDR1 SGHDT and CDR2 YYEEEE. CDR3 in amino acids: CASSLGRGQGSNQPQHF. CDR3 bases: TGTGCCAGCAGCTTGGGCAGGGGGCAGGGTAGCAATCAGCCCCAGCATTTT.

This clone occurred a few times. The chain links TRBV5-1 to TRBJ1-1; D remains ambiguous. The CDR3 sequence is 12 residues long. With 5 bases removed from V and 4 bases from J, the gap between germline ends came to 9 bases. Germline CDR1 reads SGHRS; CDR2 reads YFSETQ. The CDR3 is CASSQLGTEAFF. As DNA, the CDR3 is TGCGCCAGCAGTCAACTGGGCACTGAAGCTTTCTTT.

This clone came up once. V and J are TRBV29-1 and TRBJ2-7; no clear D. This CDR3 has 13 residues. Germline CDR1 reads SQVTM; CDR2 reads ANQGSEA. V gave up 5 bases and J gave up 4 bases, with 15 bases separating them. The CDR3 is CSVLPTGRYEQYF. The CDR3 DNA reads TGCAGCGTTTTACCCACCGGGCGGTACGAGCAGTACTTC.

V is TRBV5-6 and J is TRBJ1-1; D ambiguous. CDR3 length: 13 residues. CDR1 and CDR2 from the germline V gene are SGHDT and YYEEEE. V was clipped by 0 bases and J by 4 bases, with 7 bases between them. The chain's CDR3 is CASSLVGTTEAFF. The CDR3, as DNA: TGTGCCAGCAGCTTGGTGGGAACCACTGAAGCTTTCTTT.

The chain links TRBV29-1 to TRBJ2-1; TRBD1 matches at 8 bases. Trimming cost V 3 bases and J 7 bases; bases outside gene matches: 8. CDR3 length: 14 residues. Germline lookup yields CDR1 SQVTM and CDR2 ANQGSEA. As DNA, the CDR3 is TGCAGCGTTGAGGATACAGGGGGTCGGAATGAGCAGTTCTTC. Amino acids: CSVEDTGGRNEQFF.

The chain carries TRBV29-1 and TRBJ2-5, with 12 bases aligning to TRBD2. Trimming took 4 bases from V and 3 from J; bases not matched to a gene: 3. Per germline, CDR1 SQVTM and CDR2 ANQGSEA. This CDR3 has 14 residues. The CDR3 DNA sequence: TGCAGCGTTGCTAGCGGGAGGGGGGAAGAGACCCAGTACTTC. It translates to CSVASGRGEETQYF.

V usage is TRBV5-1 and J usage is TRBJ2-3, with TRBD1 as a possible D gene (5 bases). Trimming left V 5 bases short and J 1 base short, with 11 bases between. This CDR3 region has 14 residues. CDR1 and CDR2 (germline): SGHRS, YFSETQ. CDR3 sequence reads: CASRYDRGTDTQYF. The DNA for the CDR3 is TGCGCCAGCAGGTACGACAGAGGCACAGATACGCAGTATTTT.

This clone was counted only a few times. The chain joins TRBV6-5 to TRBJ1-3; D is ambiguous. Germline V gene sequence: CDR1 MNHEY, CDR2 SVGAGI. The germline V and J ends were trimmed by 5 bases and 1 base, with 12 bases remaining between them. CDR3 length: 15 amino acids. As DNA, the CDR3 is TGTGCCAGCAGTGGTCGATCTTTATCTGGAAACACCATATATTTT. It translates to CASSGRSLSGNTIYF.

This clone came up many times. The chain combines TRBV2 with TRBJ2-5; 8 bases fit TRBD1. From germline, CDR1 is SNHLY and CDR2 FYNNEI. V gave up 7 bases and J gave up 12 bases; unmatched junction bases: 7. The CDR3 totals 11 residues. CDR3 loop: CASTRDRLKYF. The CDR3 nucleotides are TGTGCCAGCACCCGGGACAGGCTGAAGTACTTC.

The CDR3 sequence: CAWSIGGSYGYTF. DNA for the CDR3: TGTGCCTGGAGTATCGGGGGCAGCTATGGCTACACCTTC. The chain couples TRBV7-9 to TRBJ1-2, with D maybe TRBD1 (6 bases). Germline CDR1 is SEHNR and CDR2 is FQNEAQ (reference sequence). V lost 11 bases and J lost 4, with 17 bases in between. CDR3 length equals 13 residues.

The rearrangement joins TRBV5-1 to TRBJ2-6; D gene ambiguous. Trimming left V 3 bases short and J 1 base short, with 11 bases between. This CDR3 has 16 residues. Per germline, CDR1 SGHRS and CDR2 YFSETQ. This CDR3 reads CASSYNDNSGANVLTF. In nucleotides, the CDR3 is TGCGCCAGCAGCTACAACGACAATTCTGGGGCCAACGTCCTGACTTTC.